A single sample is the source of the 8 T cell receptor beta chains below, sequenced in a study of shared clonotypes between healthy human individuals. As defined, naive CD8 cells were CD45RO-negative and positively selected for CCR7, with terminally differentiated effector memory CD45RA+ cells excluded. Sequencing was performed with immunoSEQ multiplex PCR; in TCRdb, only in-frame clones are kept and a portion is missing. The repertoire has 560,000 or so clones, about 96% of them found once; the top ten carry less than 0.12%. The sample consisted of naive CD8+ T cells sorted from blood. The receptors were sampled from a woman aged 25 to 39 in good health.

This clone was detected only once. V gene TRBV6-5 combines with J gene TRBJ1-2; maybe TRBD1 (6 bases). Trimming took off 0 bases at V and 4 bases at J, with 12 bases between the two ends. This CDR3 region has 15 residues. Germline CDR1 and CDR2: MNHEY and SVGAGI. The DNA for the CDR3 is TGTGCCAGCAGTTACTCTAATACAGGGCTCTATGGCTACACCTTC. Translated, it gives CASSYSNTGLYGYTF.

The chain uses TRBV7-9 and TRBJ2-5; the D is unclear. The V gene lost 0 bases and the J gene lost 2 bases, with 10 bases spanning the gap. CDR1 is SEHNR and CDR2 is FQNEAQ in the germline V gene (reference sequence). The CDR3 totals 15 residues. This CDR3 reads CASSLAYTAQETQYF. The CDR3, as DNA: TGTGCCAGCAGCTTAGCGTATACGGCACAAGAGACCCAGTACTTC.

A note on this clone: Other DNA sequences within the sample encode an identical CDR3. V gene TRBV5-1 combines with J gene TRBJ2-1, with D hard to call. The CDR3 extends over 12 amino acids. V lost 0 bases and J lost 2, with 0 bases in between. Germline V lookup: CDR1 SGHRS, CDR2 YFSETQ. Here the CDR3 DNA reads TGCGCCAGCAGCTTGGCCTACAATGAGCAGTTCTTC. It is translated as CASSLAYNEQFF.

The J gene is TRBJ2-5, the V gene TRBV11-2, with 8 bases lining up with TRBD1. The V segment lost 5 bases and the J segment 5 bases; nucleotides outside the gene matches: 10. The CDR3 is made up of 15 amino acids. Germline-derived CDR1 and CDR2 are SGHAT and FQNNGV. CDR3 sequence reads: CASSHPGQVRETQYF. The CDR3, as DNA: TGTGCCAGCAGCCATCCGGGACAGGTCAGGGAGACCCAGTACTTC.

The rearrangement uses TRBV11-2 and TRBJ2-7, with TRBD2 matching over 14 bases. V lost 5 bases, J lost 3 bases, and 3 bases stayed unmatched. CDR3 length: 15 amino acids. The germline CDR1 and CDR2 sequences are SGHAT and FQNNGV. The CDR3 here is CASSPGTSGSYEQYF. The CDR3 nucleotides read TGTGCCAGCAGCCCGGGGACTAGCGGGAGCTACGAGCAGTACTTC.

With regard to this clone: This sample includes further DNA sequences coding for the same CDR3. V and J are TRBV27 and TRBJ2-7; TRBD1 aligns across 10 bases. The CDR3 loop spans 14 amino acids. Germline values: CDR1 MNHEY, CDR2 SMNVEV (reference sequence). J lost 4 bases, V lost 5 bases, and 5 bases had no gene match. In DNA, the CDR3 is TGTGCCAGCAGTCCCGGGACAGGGGTGTACGAGCAGTACTTC. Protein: CASSPGTGVYEQYF.

CDR3 amino acids: CASRPTSVNEQYF. CDR3 coding DNA: TGTGCCAGCAGACCGACTAGCGTAAACGAGCAGTACTTC. The chain is built from TRBV6-5 and TRBJ2-7, with TRBD2 matching over 8 bases. Germline V gene lookup returns CDR1 MNHEY and CDR2 SVGAGI. V dropped 6 bases and J dropped 5; count of bases not matched to a gene: 6. This CDR3 is 13 amino acids long.

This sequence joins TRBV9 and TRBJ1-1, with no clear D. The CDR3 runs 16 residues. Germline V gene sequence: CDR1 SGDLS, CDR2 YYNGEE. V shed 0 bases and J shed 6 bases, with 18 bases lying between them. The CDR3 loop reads CASSVGFAREKSEAFF. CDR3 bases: TGTGCCAGCAGCGTAGGTTTTGCACGCGAGAAATCTGAAGCTTTCTTT.